Sequencing of this TCR beta chain was carried out in a study of blood T cell repertoires in COVID-19. Original processing methods: Nucleated cell counts were estimated from reference gene primer amplification. Produced via immunoSEQ multiplex PCR; TCRdb's table is partial and in-frame only. V and J calls and clone size are as listed in that table; D and trimming were resolved from the DNA. The repertoire holds a few hundred thousand clones, with approximately 85% as singletons. Participants spanned ages about 18 to 90 years and resided in about two dozen US areas. Clinical history as reported by participants underpinned cohort assignment. The study counted Cohort 3 donors as recovered given two negative PCRs, clearance, or symptom resolution. This clonotype was sampled from a woman in her 30s who had recovered from COVID-19. Sequenced: PBMCs or T cells enriched from blood (not recorded which).

The CDR3 coding sequence is TGTGCCAGCAGTCCGACAGGGACCTACGAGCAGTACTTC. The encoded protein is CASSPTGTYEQYF. The rearrangement links TRBV25-1 to TRBJ2-7, with 7 bases aligning to TRBD1. J lost 2 bases, V lost 5 bases, and 3 bases had no gene match. The germline gives CDR1 MGHDK, CDR2 SYGVNS. This CDR3 has 13 amino acids.